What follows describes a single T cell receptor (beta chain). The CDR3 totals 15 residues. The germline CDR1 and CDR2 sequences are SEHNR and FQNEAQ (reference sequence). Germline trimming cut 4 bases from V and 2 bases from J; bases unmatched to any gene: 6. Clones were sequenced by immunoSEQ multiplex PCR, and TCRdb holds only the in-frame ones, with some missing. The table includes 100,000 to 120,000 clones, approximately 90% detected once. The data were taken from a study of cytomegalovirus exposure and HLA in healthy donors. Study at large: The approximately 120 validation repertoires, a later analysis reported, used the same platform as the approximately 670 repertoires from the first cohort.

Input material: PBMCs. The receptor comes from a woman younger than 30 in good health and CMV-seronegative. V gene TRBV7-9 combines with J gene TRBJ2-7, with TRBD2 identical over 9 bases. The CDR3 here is CASSSIAGDPYEQYF. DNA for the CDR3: TGTGCCAGCAGCTCAATAGCGGGAGATCCCTACGAGCAGTACTTC.